One and the same sample provided the 18 T cell receptor beta chains below, sequenced in a study of early T cells in non-severe SARS-CoV-2 infection. Each CDR3 protein is one row after TCRdb ran MiXCR on the 5' RACE reads. The sample records about 48,000 distinct CDR3 sequences, about 6.2% being singletons. The specimen comprised whole blood, sampled at baseline. The receptors stem from an adult who was a healthcare worker with PCR-confirmed SARS-CoV-2 infection or an uninfected control (not recorded which).

This clonotype was recorded at least ten times. The chain joins TRBV5-1 to TRBJ2-7; TRBD1 agrees at 11 bases. CDR3 length: 14 residues. The trim removed 2 bases at V and 6 bases at J, leaving 4 bases unmatched. The germline gives CDR1 SGHRS, CDR2 YFSETQ. The CDR3 loop is CASSLAGTGGEQYF. The CDR3 bases are TGCGCCAGCAGCTTAGCCGGGACAGGGGGCGAGCAGTACTTC.

This clonotype has ten or more counts. This chain uses TRBV4-1 with TRBJ2-7, with unresolved D. Trimming stripped 0 bases from V and 2 bases from J, with 14 bases between. The CDR3 is made up of 16 amino acids. In germline, CDR1 is MGHRA, CDR2 YSYEKL. DNA for the CDR3: TGCGCCAGCAGCCAAGACTTCTCGCGCATCACCTACGAGCAGTACTTC. This translates into CASSQDFSRITYEQYF.

There are many counts of this clonotype. V is TRBV27 and J is TRBJ2-1; TRBD2 agrees at 9 bases. The ends lost 9 bases at V and 7 bases at J; junction bases unmatched: 10. The CDR3 has 14 amino acids. Germline CDR1 reads MNHEY; CDR2 reads SMNVEV (reference sequence). Here the CDR3 reads CASAAGGPFNEQFF. The DNA for the CDR3 is TGTGCCAGTGCAGCGGGAGGACCCTTTAATGAGCAGTTCTTC.

The chain recombines TRBV4-1 with TRBJ2-5; D call uncertain. Trimming cost V 4 bases and J 2 bases, with 11 bases left between them. This CDR3 is built from 14 residues. The germline V gene encodes CDR1 MGHRA and CDR2 YSYEKL. The CDR3 bases are TGCGCCAGCAGCCCCTCCGTTAGACAAGAGACCCAGTACTTC. It encodes CASSPSVRQETQYF.

J is TRBJ1-1 and V is TRBV12-3 or TRBV12-4, with unresolved D. V was shortened by 3 bases and J by 2 bases, with 10 bases between the two germline ends. The CDR3 has 14 amino acids. CDR3 sequence reads: CASSFAQVNTEAFF. The DNA of the CDR3 is TGTGCCAGCAGTTTTGCCCAAGTCAACACTGAAGCTTTCTTT.

The chain combines TRBV27 with TRBJ2-7, with 11 bases that match TRBD2. V gave up 0 bases and J gave up 4 bases; unmatched junction bases: 2. The CDR3 runs to 15 residues. Germline CDR1 and CDR2: MNHEY and SMNVEV (reference sequence). The CDR3 here is CASSLSLAGGYEQYF. CDR3 bases: TGTGCCAGCAGTTTATCGTTAGCGGGAGGGTACGAGCAGTACTTC.

The table lists this clonotype with a few counts. This chain links TRBV5-4 with TRBJ2-7; TRBD2 matches 7 bases. Germline trimming cut 0 bases from V and 4 bases from J; bases unmatched to any gene: 7. Germline V lookup: CDR1 SGHNT, CDR2 YYREEE (reference sequence). The CDR3 loop spans 15 amino acids. The CDR3 is CASSLGLAEGYEQYF. CDR3 sequence (DNA): TGTGCCAGCAGCTTGGGGCTAGCGGAGGGGTACGAGCAGTACTTC.

This clonotype was counted only a few times. The chain uses TRBV28 and TRBJ2-1, with 11 nucleotides matching TRBD2. Germline assignment: CDR1 MDHEN and CDR2 SYDVKM. This CDR3 is 15 amino acids long. Losses at the gene ends were 7 bases for V and 10 bases for J; bases not matched to a gene: 12. The CDR3, as DNA: TGTGCCAGCATTCTACTAGCGGGGGCTAAAGTGGAGCAGTTCTTC. It translates to CASILLAGAKVEQFF.

There are a few counts of this clonotype. The rearrangement joins TRBV11-2 to TRBJ2-3; 9 bases fit TRBD2. The V gene's germline CDR1 is SGHAT and CDR2 FQNNGV. Losses at the gene ends were 5 bases for V and 0 bases for J; bases not matched to a gene: 18. The CDR3 has 20 amino acids. The CDR3 sequence: CASSPQTWLAGRASTDTQYF. The CDR3 bases are TGTGCCAGCAGCCCACAGACGTGGCTAGCGGGAAGGGCTAGCACAGATACGCAGTATTTT.

This clonotype was seen ten or more times. CDR3 sequence reads: CASSQARTEANYGYTF. The CDR3 DNA reads as TGCGCCAGCAGCCAAGCCAGGACAGAAGCTAACTATGGCTACACCTTC. The genes are TRBV4-1 and TRBJ1-2, with D possibly being TRBD1 (6 bases). From germline, CDR1 is MGHRA and CDR2 YSYEKL. The CDR3 contains 16 residues. V lost 1 base and J 0 bases, leaving 12 bases between the germline ends.

The table lists this clonotype with a few counts. CDR3 region: CASSFLGVGETQYF. The CDR3 coding sequence is TGTGCCAGCAGTTTCTTGGGGGTCGGAGAGACCCAGTACTTC. The chain employs TRBV28 and TRBJ2-5, with D possibly called TRBD1 or TRBD2 (5 bases each). V lost 3 bases, J lost 4 bases, and 12 bases lay in between. The CDR3 covers 14 residues. Germline assignment: CDR1 MDHEN and CDR2 SYDVKM.

This clonotype was counted at least ten times. V and J are TRBV7-2 and TRBJ1-2; weak D call: TRBD1 (6 bases). Trimming took 2 bases from V and 3 from J, leaving 19 bases between them. The CDR3 is 17 amino acids. Germline lookup yields CDR1 SGHTA and CDR2 FQGNSA. Here the CDR3 reads CASSLSRGQGKDYGYTF. For the CDR3, the DNA is TGTGCCAGCAGCTTATCAAGGGGCCAGGGGAAAGACTATGGCTACACCTTC.

This clonotype has a handful of counts. This chain links TRBV20-1 with TRBJ1-4; possibly TRBD1 for D (6 bases). CDR3 length: 13 residues. Between the trimmed V and J ends, which lost 5 bases and 7 bases, there was a span of 14 bases. Germline lookup yields CDR1 DFQATT and CDR2 SNEGSKA (reference sequence). The CDR3 sequence is CSARPDRTEKLFF. In nucleotides, the CDR3 is TGCAGTGCTCGACCGGACAGAACTGAAAAACTGTTTTTT.

The rearrangement links TRBV11-2 to TRBJ2-7, with a weak D call TRBD2 (5 bases). This CDR3 spans 12 amino acids. Trimming removed 1 base at V and 6 bases at J, with 7 bases between. Germline V gives CDR1 SGHAT, CDR2 FQNNGV. CDR3 sequence: CASSLVASEQYF. CDR3 DNA: TGTGCCAGCAGCTTAGTAGCGTCCGAGCAGTACTTC.

This clonotype was seen a few times. The chain couples TRBV19 to TRBJ2-2; D could derive from TRBD1 or TRBD2 (7 bases each). Per the germline V gene, CDR1 is LNHDA and CDR2 is SQIVND (reference sequence). The CDR3 runs 14 residues. Trimming cost V 11 bases and J 2 bases, with 15 bases left between them. CDR3 residues: CAERDSPNTGELFF. The CDR3 DNA is TGTGCCGAGCGGGACAGCCCAAACACCGGGGAGCTGTTTTTT.

Only a few counts were recorded for this clonotype. The chain recombines TRBV20-1 with TRBJ2-3; TRBD2 aligns across 7 bases. V shed 1 base, J shed 3 bases, and the junction held 7 bases outside the gene matches. CDR1 is DFQATT and CDR2 is SNEGSKA in the germline V gene (reference sequence). The CDR3 has 15 amino acids. This CDR3 is CSARGKASGTDTQYF. The DNA for the CDR3 is TGCAGTGCTAGAGGAAAGGCTAGCGGAACAGATACGCAGTATTTT.

The chain recombines TRBV5-5 with TRBJ1-5, with D possibly being TRBD1 (5 bases). The CDR3 is 18 amino acids. Germline CDR1 and CDR2: SGHKS and YYEKEE (reference sequence). The V gene lost 4 bases and the J gene lost 1 base, with 21 bases spanning the gap. The CDR3 is CASSPPRDPAASNQPQHF. CDR3 sequence (DNA): TGTGCCAGCAGCCCGCCCCGGGACCCAGCGGCAAGCAATCAGCCCCAGCATTTT.

The rearrangement uses TRBV6-1 and TRBJ1-2; D is uncertain. Germline CDR1 reads MNHNS; CDR2 reads SASEGT. The V end was cut by 0 bases, the J end by 5 bases, with 10 bases between. CDR3 size: 14 residues. The CDR3 DNA reads TGTGCCAGCAGTGAAGCAAGAGGATTTTATGGCTACACCTTC. Protein: CASSEARGFYGYTF.